The 25 T cell receptor beta chains presented below share a single source sample, sequenced in a study of CD8+ T cells in alopecia areata (dated by TCRdb to the late 2010s). The library was built by means of the immunoSEQ multiplex PCR assay. RNA was extracted from all samples and reverse transcribed into cDNA, which served as template for TCR sequencing. The immuneACCESS repertoire file appears here via TCRdb, limited to in-frame rearrangements. These files lack a portion of the clones; in checked studies, under half of the deficit traces to unresolved V genes, and the cause of the others is not known. The table for this sample lists about 270,000 clones; about three fifths of them were counted only once. The top ten hold 0.9% to 0.95% of the sample. Explained via the paper, the treatment or condition label denotes: oral pan-JAK inhibitor, 5-10 mg twice daily. This material consisted of CD4+ T cells sorted from blood, taken at roughly week 53, from a patient treated with tofacitinib. All receptors derive from a human donor with alopecia areata.

V is TRBV25-1 and J is TRBJ2-7; TRBD1 matches at 7 bases. The CDR3 consists of 15 residues. V lost 3 bases and J lost 9; bases outside the gene matches: 14. The germline V gene has CDR1 MGHDK and CDR2 SYGVNS. CDR3 nucleotides: TGTGCCAGCAGTGACTATGGACAGGCGCCCTGGGGGCAGTACTTC. This encodes CASSDYGQAPWGQYF.

A single count supports this clone. The CDR3 spells CALAGGPGETQYF. The CDR3 coding sequence is TGTGCCTTAGCGGGGGGGCCCGGAGAGACCCAGTACTTC. The chain recombines TRBV10-3 with TRBJ2-5, with 11 bases identical to TRBD2. This CDR3 is 13 amino acids long. Germline CDR1 ENHRY, CDR2 SYGVKD. Trimming removed 11 bases from V and 4 bases from J; junction bases left unmatched: 6.

This clone was counted at least ten times. The chain links TRBV25-1 to TRBJ1-2; D unclear. The CDR3 is made up of 11 amino acids. Germline-derived CDR1 and CDR2 are MGHDK and SYGVNS. Trimming removed 5 bases from V and 3 bases from J, with 4 bases in between. The CDR3 nucleotides are TGTGCCAGCAGTTGGGACTATGGCTACACCTTC. The encoded protein is CASSWDYGYTF.

Comments on this clone: Other nucleotide sequences in the sample specify the same CDR3. The rearrangement links TRBV29-1 to TRBJ1-2; D unclear. The CDR3 loop spans 12 amino acids. Trimming shortened V by 1 base and J by 4 bases, and 7 bases separated the two germline ends. The germline V gene has CDR1 SQVTM and CDR2 ANQGSEA. CDR3 in DNA: TGCAGCGTTGAAGCGGCAGGCTATGGCTACACCTTC. This translates into CSVEAAGYGYTF. Filled out from reference TRBV29-1 and TRBJ1-2, the complete variable domain reads SAVISQKPSRDICQRGTSLTIQCQVDSQVTMMFWYRQQPGQSLTLIATANQGSEATYESGFVIDKFPISRPNLTFSTLTVSNMSPEDSSIYLCSVEAAGYGYTFGSGTRLTVV.

This clone was detected once. The rearrangement links TRBV5-1 to TRBJ2-3, with D possibly TRBD2 on 6 matching bases. CDR3 length equals 15 residues. Trimming took off 1 base at V and 1 base at J, with 10 bases between the two ends. CDR1 is SGHRS, CDR2 YFSETQ, per germline. The CDR3 DNA is TGCGCCAGCAGCTTGACTAGCCGAGGCACAGATACGCAGTATTTT. It codes for CASSLTSRGTDTQYF.

This clone showed up just a few times. The chain carries TRBV14 and TRBJ1-1; 8 positions match TRBD1. Germline V gene lookup returns CDR1 SGHDN and CDR2 FVKESK. V shed 1 base and J 6 bases; nucleotides not matched to a gene: 13. This CDR3 has 17 amino acids. The chain's CDR3 is CASSQGRRTGSFSEAFF. CDR3 DNA sequence: TGTGCCAGCAGCCAAGGACGTCGGACAGGGTCTTTCTCTGAAGCTTTCTTT.

The chain links TRBV2 to TRBJ2-3; no definite D call. This CDR3 has 15 amino acids. Trimming shortened V by 1 base and J by 3 bases, and 11 bases separated the two germline ends. The germline CDR1 and CDR2 sequences are SNHLY and FYNNEI. The chain's CDR3 is CASSEGSHRTDTQYF. CDR3 sequence (DNA): TGTGCCAGCAGTGAAGGATCCCATCGGACAGATACGCAGTATTTT.

The chain recombines TRBV29-1 with TRBJ2-5; no clear D. The CDR3 contains 10 residues. Deletions cut 7 bases from V and 11 bases from J, with 14 bases between. The germline V gene encodes CDR1 SQVTM and CDR2 ANQGSEA. The CDR3 protein is CSAQSTEQYF. The CDR3 nucleotides are TGCAGCGCCCAAAGTACGGAGCAGTACTTC.

This clone was seen a few times. This chain links TRBV7-9 with TRBJ2-2; D assignment may be TRBD1 or TRBD2 (5 bases each). Germline loops: CDR1 SEHNR, CDR2 FQNEAQ (reference sequence). CDR3 length: 15 amino acids. Trimming took off 1 base at V and 5 bases at J, with 11 bases between the two ends. In DNA, the CDR3 is TGTGCCAGCAGCTTAGGGACAAGCGGAACCGGGGAGCTGTTTTTT. Amino acid sequence: CASSLGTSGTGELFF.

The chain employs TRBV5-6 and TRBJ1-6; 7 bases align to TRBD1. The CDR3 consists of 15 residues. Germline lookup yields CDR1 SGHDT and CDR2 YYEEEE. V was clipped by 2 bases and J by 3 bases; unmatched bases: 2. The CDR3 sequence: CASSFRQGYNSPLHF. CDR3 DNA: TGTGCCAGCAGCTTCCGACAGGGCTATAATTCACCCCTCCACTTT. The complete variable domain, with remaining parts taken from reference TRBV5-6 and TRBJ1-6, reads DAGVTQSPTHLIKTRGQQVTLRCSPKSGHDTVSWYQQALGQGPQFIFQYYEEEERQRGNFPDRFSGHQFPNYSSELNVNALLLGDSALYLCASSFRQGYNSPLHFGNGTRLTVT.

This chain uses TRBV10-1 with TRBJ1-1, with TRBD1 as a possible D gene (5 bases). The germline V and J ends were trimmed by 2 bases and 0 bases, with 7 bases remaining between them. The CDR3 sequence is 14 residues long. Germline V gene sequence: CDR1 WNHNN, CDR2 SYGVQD (reference sequence). The CDR3 DNA reads as TGCGCCAGCAGTGAGGACAGACTGAACACTGAAGCTTTCTTT. Translation: CASSEDRLNTEAFF.

The chain links TRBV30 to TRBJ1-1; D unresolved. This CDR3 spans 13 amino acids. V gave up 3 bases and J gave up 1 base, with 9 bases separating them. CDR1 and CDR2 from the germline V gene are GTSNPN and SVGIG (reference sequence). The CDR3 DNA sequence: TGTGCCTGGAGCGCATATGGGAACACTGAAGCTTTCTTT. Its translation: CAWSAYGNTEAFF.

This rearrangement joins TRBV5-4 to TRBJ2-5, with a tentative D call TRBD1 (5 bases). V shed 0 bases and J shed 3 bases, with 6 bases lying between them. The CDR3 runs 13 residues. The germline gives CDR1 SGHNT, CDR2 YYREEE (reference sequence). The chain's CDR3 is CASSLAGKETQYF. The CDR3 nucleotides are TGTGCCAGCAGCTTGGCAGGGAAAGAGACCCAGTACTTC.

This clone was counted a few times. The rearrangement uses TRBV30 and TRBJ1-5; 7 positions agree with TRBD1. Trimming at V came to 2 bases and at J to 5 bases, leaving 6 bases not matched to a gene. Germline CDR1 is GTSNPN and CDR2 is SVGIG (reference sequence). The CDR3 extends over 14 amino acids. DNA for the CDR3: TGTGCCTGGAGTCGGGACAGCGGTTATCAGCCCCAGCATTTT. Translated, it gives CAWSRDSGYQPQHF.

This clone has just a few counts. The J gene is TRBJ2-5, the V gene TRBV29-1; 7 bases map to TRBD2. The CDR3 length is 14 residues. Germline V gene data show CDR1 as SQVTM and CDR2 as ANQGSEA. J gave up 5 bases and V 0 bases, and 6 bases lay outside the gene matches. The CDR3 sequence: CSVEDRKAGETQYF. The CDR3 DNA follows: TGCAGCGTTGAAGATCGAAAAGCGGGGGAGACCCAGTACTTC.

The chain employs TRBV5-6 and TRBJ1-5; D is unclear. The CDR3 runs 14 residues. V gave up 1 base and J gave up 7 bases, with 12 bases separating them. Germline V gene data show CDR1 as SGHDT and CDR2 as YYEEEE. DNA of the CDR3: TGTGCCAGCAGCTTGAACGGGATGGAGCAGCCCCAGCATTTT. As protein: CASSLNGMEQPQHF.

The chain carries TRBV7-2 and TRBJ1-2; no firm D call. Trimming removed 5 bases at V and 5 bases at J, with 9 bases between. The CDR3 loop spans 12 amino acids. Germline V gene sequence: CDR1 SGHTA, CDR2 FQGNSA. This CDR3 is CASSPPRYGYTF. The CDR3 nucleotides read TGTGCCAGCAGCCCCCCCCGATATGGCTACACCTTC.

This clone was seen a few times. The CDR3 region is CASSPQPGANVLTF. CDR3 DNA sequence: TGCGCCAGCAGCCCCCAGCCTGGGGCCAACGTCCTGACTTTC. The chain has TRBV5-1 and TRBJ2-6; D is ambiguous. The germline V gene has CDR1 SGHRS and CDR2 YFSETQ. This CDR3 is built from 14 residues. V was cut by 4 bases and J by 2 bases, with 7 bases left in between.

To note about this clone: Other nucleotide sequences in the sample specify the same CDR3. The V and J genes are TRBV29-1 and TRBJ1-1; no definite D call. The germline V gene encodes CDR1 SQVTM and CDR2 ANQGSEA. The germline V and J ends were trimmed by 5 bases and 4 bases, with 8 bases remaining between them. This CDR3 spans 11 amino acids. The CDR3: CSVRTGTEAFF. In nucleotides, the CDR3 is TGCAGCGTTCGCACGGGCACTGAAGCTTTCTTT.

The rearrangement links TRBV29-1 to TRBJ2-5; 10 positions agree with TRBD1. Losses at the gene ends were 4 bases for V and 5 bases for J; bases not matched to a gene: 4. The CDR3 sequence is 13 residues long. CDR1 SQVTM and CDR2 ANQGSEA come from the germline V gene. CDR3 bases: TGCAGCGTTGGCCAGGGACAGGGGGAGACCCAGTACTTC. This gives the protein CSVGQGQGETQYF. The whole variable domain, filled in from reference TRBV29-1 and TRBJ2-5, reads SAVISQKPSRDICQRGTSLTIQCQVDSQVTMMFWYRQQPGQSLTLIATANQGSEATYESGFVIDKFPISRPNLTFSTLTVSNMSPEDSSIYLCSVGQGQGETQYFGPGTRLLVL.

This chain uses TRBV29-1 with TRBJ2-7; weak D call: TRBD1 (6 bases). Germline V gene lookup returns CDR1 SQVTM and CDR2 ANQGSEA. V lost 4 bases and J 3 bases, leaving 13 bases between the germline ends. The CDR3 runs 13 residues. DNA for the CDR3: TGCAGCGTTGTTAGCCAGGGGAGCTACGAGCAGTACTTC. This translates into CSVVSQGSYEQYF.

This clone was detected a few times. The rearrangement joins TRBV29-1 to TRBJ2-1; 8 positions match TRBD2. J was trimmed by 4 bases and V by 0 bases; bases with no gene match: 8. The CDR3 is 16 amino acids. CDR1 and CDR2 from the germline V gene are SQVTM and ANQGSEA. The CDR3 here is CSVEEKASGFYNEQFF. The CDR3 nucleotides read TGCAGCGTTGAAGAAAAGGCTAGCGGGTTTTACAATGAGCAGTTCTTC.

The gene calls are TRBV13 and TRBJ2-3; tentatively, D is TRBD1 (6 bases). V was clipped by 5 bases and J by 6 bases, with 15 bases between them. Germline lookup yields CDR1 PRHDT and CDR2 FYEKMQ (reference sequence). The CDR3 is made up of 14 amino acids. The CDR3, as DNA: TGTGCCAGCAGCCCCCAAGGGGGTGGGGATACGCAGTATTTT. Translated: CASSPQGGGDTQYF.

The CDR3 DNA reads TGTGCCAGCAGCTTGGTACAGGGCCTTAGCCTGGGGAATGAGCAGTTCTTC. Protein: CASSLVQGLSLGNEQFF. This chain joins TRBV5-6 and TRBJ2-1, with a possible D match to TRBD1 (6 bases). V lost 0 bases and J lost 7, with 20 bases in between. Germline V gives CDR1 SGHDT, CDR2 YYEEEE. The CDR3 has 17 residues. The full variable domain, with the rest looked up from reference TRBV5-6 and TRBJ2-1, is DAGVTQSPTHLIKTRGQQVTLRCSPKSGHDTVSWYQQALGQGPQFIFQYYEEEERQRGNFPDRFSGHQFPNYSSELNVNALLLGDSALYLCASSLVQGLSLGNEQFFGPGTRLTVL.

V gene TRBV9 combines with J gene TRBJ2-1, with D perhaps TRBD2 (6 bases). Germline-derived CDR1 and CDR2 are SGDLS and YYNGEE. This CDR3 region has 15 residues. Trimming took off 6 bases at V and 2 bases at J, with 15 bases between the two ends. The chain's CDR3 is CASTSLGTPYNEQFF. The CDR3 DNA reads as TGTGCCAGCACCTCCCTGGGGACTCCCTACAATGAGCAGTTCTTC.